The sequence of this T cell receptor (beta chain) was determined in a study of technical replicates of blood from a handful of donors. This clone was picked up one time. The sample carries other DNA sequences with the same CDR3. The data were produced by immunoSEQ multiplex PCR, yet TCRdb's version contains in-frame clones alone and is incomplete. This sample has about 76,000 clones, with approximately 86% found just once. This TCR was sampled from a human donor in good health. Some clones in this sample may be carry-over from other donors' samples. Sequencing was done on a sample of PBMCs.

CDR3 region: CASSPGAGVWNEQFF. CDR3 nucleotide sequence: TGTGCCAGCAGCCCGGGAGCGGGAGTTTGGAATGAGCAGTTCTTC. J is TRBJ2-1 and V is TRBV7-2, with 8 bases aligning to TRBD2. Germline V gene sequence: CDR1 SGHTA, CDR2 FQGNSA. With V trimmed by 5 bases and J by 7 bases, 10 bases remained unmatched. This CDR3 has 15 amino acids.